The sequence of this T cell receptor beta chain was determined in a study of OX40 agonist ivuxolimab in advanced cancers. Overall study: At doses from 0.01 to 10 mg/kg, patients were given intravenous ivuxolimab every 2 weeks. Cancers in dose escalation were hepatocellular, melanoma, renal cell and head and neck.

Overall study results and limits: Clonal expansion among partial responders at 0.1-3.0 mg/kg ranked near the lowest.

The method was immunoSEQ multiplex PCR; TCRdb's version includes in-frame clones alone and lacks a portion of them. Of about 36,000 clones in the sample, roughly three quarters were seen once. It was autoimmune disease history or systemic immunosuppression that excluded patients. Regarding this clone: Its antigen is unknown. Other nucleotide sequences from this sample produce the same CDR3.

The CDR3 length is 15 residues. Germline assignment: CDR1 KGHSH and CDR2 LQKENI. V was shortened by 6 bases and J by 0 bases, with 11 bases between the two germline ends. This clonotype originated in an adult with an advanced solid tumor such as melanoma, head and neck, liver or kidney cancer. Sample: CD4+ or CD8+ T cells sorted from blood, taken in a trial of the OX40 agonist ivuxolimab. The V and J genes are TRBV18 and TRBJ2-2; possible D gene TRBD1, 5 bases. The CDR3 spells CASSLGQANTGELFF. Written as DNA, the CDR3 is TGTGCCAGCTCCCTGGGGCAGGCGAACACCGGGGAGCTGTTTTTT.